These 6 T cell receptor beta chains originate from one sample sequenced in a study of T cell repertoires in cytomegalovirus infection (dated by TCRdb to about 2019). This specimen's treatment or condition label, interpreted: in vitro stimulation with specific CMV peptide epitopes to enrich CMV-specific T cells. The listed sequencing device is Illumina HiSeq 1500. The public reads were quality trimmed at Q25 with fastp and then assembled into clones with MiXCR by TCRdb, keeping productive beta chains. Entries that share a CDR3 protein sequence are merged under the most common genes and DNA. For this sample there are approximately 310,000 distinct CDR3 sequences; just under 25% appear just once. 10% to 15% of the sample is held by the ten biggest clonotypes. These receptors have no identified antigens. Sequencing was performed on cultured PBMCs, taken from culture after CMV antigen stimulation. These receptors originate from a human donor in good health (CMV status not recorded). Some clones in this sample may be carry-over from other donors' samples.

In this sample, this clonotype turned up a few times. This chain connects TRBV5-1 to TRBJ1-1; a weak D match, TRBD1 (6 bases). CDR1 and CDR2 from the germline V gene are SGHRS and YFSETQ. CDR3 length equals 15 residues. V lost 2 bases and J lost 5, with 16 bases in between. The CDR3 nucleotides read TGCGCCAGCAGCTTTAGGCAGGGGACGATAACTGAAGCTTTCTTT. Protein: CASSFRQGTITEAFF. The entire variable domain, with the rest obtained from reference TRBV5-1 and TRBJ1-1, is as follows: KAGVTQTPRYLIKTRGQQVTLSCSPISGHRSVSWYQQTPGQGLQFLFEYFSETQRNKGNFPGRFSGRQFSNSRSEMNVSTLELGDSALYLCASSFRQGTITEAFFGQGTRLTVV.

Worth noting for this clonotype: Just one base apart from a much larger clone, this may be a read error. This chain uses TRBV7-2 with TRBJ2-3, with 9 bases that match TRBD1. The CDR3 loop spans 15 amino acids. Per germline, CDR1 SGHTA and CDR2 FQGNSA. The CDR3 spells CDSSLVGQGGDTQYF. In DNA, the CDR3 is TGTGACAGCAGCTTAGTGGGACAGGGAGGGGATACGCAGTATTTT.

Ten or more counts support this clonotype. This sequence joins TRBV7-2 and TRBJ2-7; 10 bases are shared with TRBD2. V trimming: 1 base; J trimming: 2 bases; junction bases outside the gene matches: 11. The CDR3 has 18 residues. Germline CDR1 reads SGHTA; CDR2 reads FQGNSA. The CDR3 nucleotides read TGTGCCAGCAGCTTAGGCAGACCGGGACTAGCGCAGACCTACGAGCAGTACTTC. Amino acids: CASSLGRPGLAQTYEQYF.

The CDR3 DNA sequence: TGTGCCAACGAAGTACTAGCGGGAGGGGCAGGCAATGAGCAGTTCTTC. It codes for CANEVLAGGAGNEQFF. The J gene is TRBJ2-1, the V gene TRBV7-8; 13 nucleotides align to TRBD2. CDR3 length: 16 residues. V was pared by 10 bases and J by 6 bases, with 12 bases of the junction left unmatched. Germline V CDR1 and CDR2: SGHVS, FQNEAQ.

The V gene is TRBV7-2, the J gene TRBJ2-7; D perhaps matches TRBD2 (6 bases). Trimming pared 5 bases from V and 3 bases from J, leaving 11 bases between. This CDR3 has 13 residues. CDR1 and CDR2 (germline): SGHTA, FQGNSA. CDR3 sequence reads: CASSPNGGYEQYV. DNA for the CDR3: TGTGCCAGCAGCCCTAACGGGGGCTACGAGCAGTACGTC.

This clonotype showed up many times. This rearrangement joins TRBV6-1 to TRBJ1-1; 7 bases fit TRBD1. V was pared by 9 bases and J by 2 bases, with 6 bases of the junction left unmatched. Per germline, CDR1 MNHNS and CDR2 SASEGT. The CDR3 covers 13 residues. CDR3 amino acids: CASRDRVNTEAFF. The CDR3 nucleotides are TGTGCCAGTCGAGACAGGGTCAACACTGAAGCTTTCTTT.